This T cell receptor beta chain was profiled in a study of shared clonotypes between healthy human individuals. TCRdb's table, derived via immunoSEQ multiplex PCR, lists solely in-frame clones and lacks some. Here the sample spans around 510,000 clones, around 81% being singletons. The J segment lost 5 bases and the V segment lost 0 bases, leaving 8 bases of the junction unmatched. CDR1 SGHRS and CDR2 YFSETQ come from the germline V gene. The CDR3 is made up of 16 amino acids. This TCR was sampled from a woman aged 40 to 50 in good health. Some clones in this sample may be carry-over from other donors' samples. The sequenced sample was PBMCs. This chain links TRBV5-1 with TRBJ2-1, with TRBD2 matching over 7 bases. CDR3 in amino acids: CASSLDAGTTDNEQFF. DNA for the CDR3: TGCGCCAGCAGCTTGGATGCCGGGACTACTGACAATGAGCAGTTCTTC.